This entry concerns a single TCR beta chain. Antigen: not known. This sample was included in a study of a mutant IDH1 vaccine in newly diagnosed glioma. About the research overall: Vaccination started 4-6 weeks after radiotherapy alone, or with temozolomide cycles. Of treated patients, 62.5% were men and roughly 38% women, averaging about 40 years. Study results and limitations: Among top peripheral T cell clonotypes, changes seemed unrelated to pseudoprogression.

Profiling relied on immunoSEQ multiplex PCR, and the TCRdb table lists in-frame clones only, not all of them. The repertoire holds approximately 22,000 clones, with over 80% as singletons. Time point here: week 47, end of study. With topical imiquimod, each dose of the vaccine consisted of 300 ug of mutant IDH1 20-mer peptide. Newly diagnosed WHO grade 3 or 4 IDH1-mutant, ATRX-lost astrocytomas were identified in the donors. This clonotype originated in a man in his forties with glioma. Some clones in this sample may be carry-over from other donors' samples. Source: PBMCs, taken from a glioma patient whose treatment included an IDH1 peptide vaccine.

The CDR3 spells CASSLGGPYEQYF. CDR3 coding DNA: TGTGCCAGCTCACTGGGGGGCCCCTACGAGCAGTACTTC. The chain carries TRBV18 and TRBJ2-7; either TRBD1 or TRBD2 may fit D (6 bases each). The CDR3 sequence is 13 residues long. The germline CDR1 and CDR2 sequences are KGHSH and LQKENI. V lost 4 bases, J lost 2 bases, and 9 bases lay in between.